These 18 T cell receptor beta chains were all obtained from the same sample, sequenced in a study of radiation and T cells in renal cell carcinoma. This sample's time point: blood 2 weeks post-SBRT. Treatment meaning: 15 Gy SBRT to primary tumor, nephrectomy 4 weeks later. Some clones are missing from TCRdb's copy, which holds only in-frame ones; the method was immunoSEQ multiplex PCR. The table shows just over 150,000 clones, with approximately 90% occurring only once. The sequences come from blood, collected from a patient whose treatment included radiotherapy and nephrectomy. The receptors were gathered from a woman aged 45 to 65 with renal cell carcinoma.

This sequence joins TRBV5-6 and TRBJ2-2, with TRBD1 as a possible D gene (6 bases). CDR1 is SGHDT and CDR2 is YYEEEE in the germline V gene. V shed 1 base and J shed 2 bases, with 18 bases lying between them. The CDR3 totals 18 residues. CDR3 residues: CASSLQGLERRNTGELFF. The CDR3, as DNA: TGTGCCAGCAGCTTGCAGGGGTTGGAACGCCGAAACACCGGGGAGCTGTTTTTT.

This clone has only a few counts. The CDR3 region has the DNA TGCGCCAGCAGCTTGGAGGGAGCGAACACCGGGGAGCTGTTTTTT. Its protein product is CASSLEGANTGELFF. V usage is TRBV5-1 and J usage is TRBJ2-2; TRBD2 is a possible D gene (5 bases). V gave up 0 bases and J gave up 0 bases, with 6 bases separating them. Germline V lookup: CDR1 SGHRS, CDR2 YFSETQ. The length of the CDR3 is 15 residues.

This chain uses TRBV7-9 with TRBJ2-1; TRBD1 is a possible D gene (6 bases). From germline, CDR1 is SEHNR and CDR2 FQNEAQ (reference sequence). V was clipped by 1 base and J by 6 bases, with 16 bases between them. The CDR3 totals 16 residues. The CDR3 loop is CASSLVKDRAINEQFF. The CDR3 coding sequence is TGTGCCAGCAGCTTAGTAAAGGACAGAGCGATCAATGAGCAGTTCTTC.

V and J are TRBV20-1 and TRBJ2-7; no clear D. Germline V CDR1 and CDR2: DFQATT, SNEGSKA (reference sequence). Trimming stripped 6 bases from V and 2 bases from J, with 8 bases between. This CDR3 is 11 amino acids long. Here the CDR3 reads CSATPAYEQYF. In nucleotides, the CDR3 is TGCAGTGCAACACCGGCCTACGAGCAGTACTTC.

This chain joins TRBV6-1 and TRBJ1-4; a weak D match, TRBD1 (6 bases). Trimming removed 6 bases from V and 4 bases from J, with 12 bases in between. This CDR3 is 14 amino acids long. Germline loops: CDR1 MNHNS, CDR2 SASEGT. CDR3 amino acids: CASSLDRNNEKLFF. CDR3 nucleotides: TGTGCCAGCAGCCTGGACAGAAATAATGAAAAACTGTTTTTT.

This clone was detected only once. The genes are TRBV29-1 and TRBJ2-5; no clear D. Germline-derived CDR1 and CDR2 are SQVTM and ANQGSEA. The CDR3 extends over 12 amino acids. Between the trimmed V and J ends, which lost 6 bases and 1 base, there was a span of 9 bases. The CDR3 loop is CSVQTVQETQYF. DNA for the CDR3: TGCAGCGTCCAGACGGTCCAAGAGACCCAGTACTTC.

The chain has TRBV28 and TRBJ1-6; 8 bases map to TRBD1. The CDR3 spans 16 residues. The germline V gene has CDR1 MDHEN and CDR2 SYDVKM. The V gene end was trimmed by 6 bases and the J gene end by 3 bases; junction bases not matched to a gene: 7. The CDR3 DNA sequence: TGTGCCAGCAGATTAGGACAGGGTCTCTATAATTCACCCCTCCACTTT. This translates into CASRLGQGLYNSPLHF.

V usage is TRBV29-1 and J usage is TRBJ2-1; possibly TRBD1 for D (5 bases). Deletions cut 5 bases from V and 4 bases from J, with 24 bases between. Per germline, CDR1 SQVTM and CDR2 ANQGSEA. The CDR3 consists of 17 residues. CDR3 residues: CSVQRVAGPSRYNEQFF. CDR3 in DNA: TGCAGCGTTCAAAGGGTGGCAGGGCCAAGTCGATACAATGAGCAGTTCTTC.

The CDR3 spells CASSHNWGSARNQPQHF. For the CDR3, the DNA is TGTGCCAGCAGCCACAACTGGGGATCGGCGCGCAATCAGCCCCAGCATTTT. This chain uses TRBV5-5 with TRBJ1-5; D remains unclear. Germline values: CDR1 SGHKS, CDR2 YYEKEE (reference sequence). Trimming removed 4 bases at V and 2 bases at J, with 19 bases between. The CDR3 is 17 amino acids.

V gene TRBV9 combines with J gene TRBJ2-5; 8 positions match TRBD1. Trimming removed 3 bases from V and 9 bases from J; junction bases left unmatched: 4. Germline V CDR1 and CDR2: SGDLS, YYNGEE. CDR3 length equals 12 residues. The CDR3 bases are TGTGCCAGCAGCGCATCACAGGGGGCCCAGTACTTC. Its protein is CASSASQGAQYF.

The chain is built from TRBV6-5 and TRBJ2-7; TRBD1 matches at 9 bases. From germline, CDR1 is MNHEY and CDR2 SVGAGI. The V gene end was trimmed by 6 bases and the J gene end by 1 base; junction bases not matched to a gene: 7. The CDR3 has 15 amino acids. In DNA form, the CDR3 reads TGTGCCAGCAGAACAGCACAGGGGGCGTCCTACGAGCAGTACTTC. Translation gives CASRTAQGASYEQYF.

This chain uses TRBV18 with TRBJ1-2; D unclear. This CDR3 has 16 amino acids. V lost 0 bases and J 0 bases, leaving 11 bases between the germline ends. Looked up from germline, CDR1 is KGHSH and CDR2 is LQKENI. The CDR3 loop is CASSPPGRGSNYGYTF. CDR3 sequence (DNA): TGTGCCAGCTCACCACCAGGACGGGGATCTAACTATGGCTACACCTTC.

The chain joins TRBV9 to TRBJ2-5; the match to TRBD2 covers 9 bases. Trimming removed 5 bases from V and 0 bases from J; junction bases left unmatched: 8. The germline gives CDR1 SGDLS, CDR2 YYNGEE. This CDR3 is built from 16 residues. CDR3 bases: TGTGCCAGCAGTCCCCGGGCTAGCGGGGACCAAGAGACCCAGTACTTC. It specifies CASSPRASGDQETQYF. Drawing the rest from reference TRBV9 and TRBJ2-5, the complete variable domain is DSGVTQTPKHLITATGQRVTLRCSPRSGDLSVYWYQQSLDQGLQFLIQYYNGEERAKGNILERFSAQQFPDLHSELNLSSLELGDSALYFCASSPRASGDQETQYFGPGTRLLVL.

As for this clone: Other DNA variants within this sample encode the same CDR3. The V and J genes are TRBV6-5 and TRBJ1-1, with 7 bases lining up with TRBD1. This CDR3 has 13 residues. Germline V CDR1 and CDR2: MNHEY, SVGAGI. V dropped 6 bases and J dropped 1; count of bases not matched to a gene: 2. As DNA, the CDR3 is TGTGCCAGCAGCCGGACAGGGAACACTGAAGCTTTCTTT. Its translation: CASSRTGNTEAFF.

The chain employs TRBV18 and TRBJ1-2; a possible D gene is TRBD1 (5 bases). This CDR3 comprises 16 residues. Germline V gene lookup returns CDR1 KGHSH and CDR2 LQKENI. V was shortened by 0 bases and J by 3 bases, with 14 bases between the two germline ends. The CDR3 is CASSPPTGHGDYGYTF. The CDR3 DNA follows: TGTGCCAGCTCACCACCTACAGGTCATGGTGACTATGGCTACACCTTC.

CDR3 sequence reads: CASSQSRGYITEAFF. The CDR3 DNA reads TGCGCCAGCAGTCAATCTCGGGGTTACATCACTGAAGCTTTCTTT. V usage is TRBV23-1 and J usage is TRBJ1-1; D is unresolved. TRBV23-1 is identified as an open reading frame with a role that is uncertain. The CDR3 covers 15 residues. Trimming removed 0 bases from V and 4 bases from J, with 12 bases in between.

The chain carries TRBV5-1 and TRBJ2-5, with D possibly matching TRBD1 (6 bases). Germline loops: CDR1 SGHRS, CDR2 YFSETQ. V lost 4 bases and J 2 bases, leaving 18 bases between the germline ends. The CDR3 totals 16 residues. CDR3 amino acids: CASSPAPVTGQETQYF. The CDR3 nucleotides are TGCGCCAGCAGCCCGGCCCCGGTGACAGGTCAAGAGACCCAGTACTTC.

The gene calls are TRBV5-1 and TRBJ2-1; TRBD2 matches at 7 bases. The length of the CDR3 is 14 residues. The V gene end was trimmed by 2 bases and the J gene end by 5 bases; junction bases not matched to a gene: 4. Germline V gives CDR1 SGHRS, CDR2 YFSETQ. CDR3 in amino acids: CASSLAGRNNEQFF. The CDR3 DNA sequence: TGCGCCAGCAGCTTAGCGGGGCGGAACAATGAGCAGTTCTTC.